A single sample is the source of the 17 T cell receptor beta chains below, sequenced in a study of radiation and T cells in renal cell carcinoma. The data were produced by immunoSEQ multiplex PCR, yet TCRdb's version contains in-frame clones alone and is incomplete. This table holds 97,000 or so clones, 65% to 90% found once. This sample's time point: blood 4 weeks post-SBRT, at nephrectomy. Documented treatment: 15 Gy SBRT to primary tumor, nephrectomy 4 weeks later. This material consisted of blood, taken from a patient whose treatment included radiotherapy and nephrectomy. These receptors were taken from a man aged 55-75 years with renal cell carcinoma.

This sequence joins TRBV5-1 and TRBJ2-7; 7 nucleotides match TRBD2. This CDR3 contains 16 residues. Losses at the gene ends were 0 bases for V and 3 bases for J; bases not matched to a gene: 9. Germline CDR1 is SGHRS and CDR2 is YFSETQ. CDR3 nucleotides: TGCGCCAGCAGCTTGGGGCTCCGGGAGGCAGGCTACGAGCAGTACTTC. Translating it yields CASSLGLREAGYEQYF.

This chain connects TRBV28 to TRBJ1-3, with TRBD1 as a possible D gene (6 bases). Deletions cut 10 bases from V and 2 bases from J, with 15 bases between. The CDR3 is made up of 14 amino acids. Germline V CDR1 and CDR2: MDHEN, SYDVKM. As DNA, the CDR3 is TGTGCCACCCAGGAGGGGGTGCCTGGAAACACCATATATTTT. Translated, it gives CATQEGVPGNTIYF.

The J gene is TRBJ2-7, the V gene TRBV4-1; TRBD1 is a possible D gene (5 bases). The germline V gene has CDR1 MGHRA and CDR2 YSYEKL. V gave up 1 base and J gave up 3 bases, with 13 bases separating them. The CDR3 sequence is 15 residues long. For the CDR3, the DNA is TGCGCCAGCAGCCAAGCCCCACAGGTCAGCTACGAGCAGTACTTC. Translation: CASSQAPQVSYEQYF.

The rearrangement links TRBV5-4 to TRBJ2-2, with D unclear. V lost 6 bases, J lost 6 bases, and 12 bases lay in between. This CDR3 is 13 amino acids long. The germline CDR1 and CDR2 sequences are SGHNT and YYREEE (reference sequence). CDR3 nucleotides: TGTGCCAGCACCCGCCCATTCTCCGGGGAGCTGTTTTTT. As protein: CASTRPFSGELFF.

This chain uses TRBV7-6 with TRBJ2-7; 10 bases match TRBD1. V shed 5 bases, J shed 3 bases, and the junction held 10 bases outside the gene matches. The CDR3 spans 16 residues. Germline V lookup: CDR1 SGHVS, CDR2 FNYEAQ. The CDR3 region is CASSRGEGQGNYEQYF. CDR3 nucleotide sequence: TGTGCCAGCAGCCGGGGGGAGGGACAGGGGAACTACGAGCAGTACTTC.

This chain links TRBV5-4 with TRBJ2-2, with D maybe TRBD2 (5 bases). V was clipped by 3 bases and J by 1 base, with 10 bases between them. Germline V gene sequence: CDR1 SGHNT, CDR2 YYREEE (reference sequence). The CDR3 extends over 15 amino acids. The CDR3 spells CASSWRAGNTGELFF. CDR3 coding DNA: TGTGCCAGCAGCTGGCGGGCAGGGAACACCGGGGAGCTGTTTTTT.

The chain is built from TRBV27 and TRBJ2-5; 10 nucleotides agree with TRBD2. The CDR3 sequence is 15 residues long. CDR1 and CDR2 (germline): MNHEY, SMNVEV (reference sequence). The junction had 9 bases not matched to a gene; V was cut back by 6 bases and J by 5 bases. The CDR3 DNA is TGTGCCAGCAGACGATGGACTAGCGGAGGGGAGACCCAGTACTTC. It yields the protein CASRRWTSGGETQYF.

The V gene is TRBV9, the J gene TRBJ1-1; TRBD1 matches 9 bases. Trimming at V came to 4 bases and at J to 3 bases, leaving 4 bases not matched to a gene. CDR1 is SGDLS and CDR2 is YYNGEE in the germline V gene. This CDR3 contains 14 residues. In DNA, the CDR3 is TGTGCCAGCAGCCGCGACAGGGGGGACACTGAAGCTTTCTTT. It yields the protein CASSRDRGDTEAFF.

The rearrangement joins TRBV4-2 to TRBJ2-7; D ambiguous. The germline V gene encodes CDR1 LGHNA and CDR2 YNFKEQ. The CDR3 extends over 15 amino acids. V was clipped by 0 bases and J by 0 bases, with 9 bases between them. The CDR3 DNA is TGTGCCAGCAGCCAAGAGGCCTTAAGCTCCTACGAGCAGTACTTC. Amino acids: CASSQEALSSYEQYF.

This sequence joins TRBV18 and TRBJ1-1; D remains unclear. The CDR3 runs to 13 residues. V gave up 5 bases and J gave up 0 bases, with 7 bases separating them. Germline V gives CDR1 KGHSH, CDR2 LQKENI. CDR3 loop: CASSSTMNTEAFF. The DNA of the CDR3 is TGTGCCAGCTCATCGACTATGAACACTGAAGCTTTCTTT.

The CDR3 nucleotides read TGTGCCAGCAGCTTACTAGGGGGGGCAGGTATGTCCTACGAGCAGTACTTC. This gives the protein CASSLLGGAGMSYEQYF. V usage is TRBV5-4 and J usage is TRBJ2-7; D possibly corresponds to TRBD2 (7 bases). Germline lookup yields CDR1 SGHNT and CDR2 YYREEE (reference sequence). V was shortened by 2 bases and J by 1 base, with 19 bases between the two germline ends. CDR3 length: 17 residues. Filled out from reference TRBV5-4 and TRBJ2-7, the complete variable domain reads ETGVTQSPTHLIKTRGQQVTLRCSSQSGHNTVSWYQQALGQGPQFIFQYYREEENGRGNFPPRFSGLQFPNYSSELNVNALELDDSALYLCASSLLGGAGMSYEQYFGPGTRLTVT.

V is TRBV9 and J is TRBJ2-3; 11 nucleotides line up with TRBD1. This CDR3 is built from 16 residues. Germline V CDR1 and CDR2: SGDLS, YYNGEE. V was pared by 0 bases and J by 3 bases, with 3 bases of the junction left unmatched. The CDR3 sequence is CASSVEGQGVTDTQYF. The CDR3 coding sequence is TGTGCCAGCAGCGTAGAGGGACAGGGGGTTACAGATACGCAGTATTTT.

This clone was observed a few times. The genes are TRBV28 and TRBJ1-2, with 8 bases identical to TRBD1. The CDR3 is made up of 13 amino acids. From germline, CDR1 is MDHEN and CDR2 SYDVKM. V trimming: 6 bases; J trimming: 3 bases; junction bases outside the gene matches: 3. The CDR3 DNA reads TGTGCCAGCAGGGTACAGGGGGACTATGGCTACACCTTC. It yields the protein CASRVQGDYGYTF.

This chain links TRBV5-1 with TRBJ2-3, with D unclear. The germline gives CDR1 SGHRS, CDR2 YFSETQ. The CDR3 contains 17 residues. With 0 bases removed from V and 2 bases from J, the gap between germline ends came to 16 bases. CDR3 region: CASSLGASTRTTDTQYF. The CDR3 nucleotides are TGCGCCAGCAGCTTGGGAGCTTCGACCAGAACCACAGATACGCAGTATTTT.

The V call is TRBV10-1, the J call TRBJ2-2; TRBD1 aligns across 8 bases. The V gene's germline CDR1 is WNHNN and CDR2 SYGVQD (reference sequence). V gave up 4 bases and J gave up 3 bases; unmatched junction bases: 4. The CDR3 spans 15 residues. CDR3 protein: CASSVDRGYTGELFF. In DNA form, the CDR3 reads TGCGCCAGCAGTGTTGACAGGGGTTACACCGGGGAGCTGTTTTTT.

The chain combines TRBV6-6 with TRBJ2-7; TRBD2 agrees at 9 bases. CDR3 length equals 16 residues. Germline CDR1 and CDR2: MNHNY and SVGAGI (reference sequence). With V trimmed by 2 bases and J by 3 bases, 8 bases remained unmatched. CDR3 sequence: CASSYGFSGRVYEQYF. Written as DNA, the CDR3 is TGTGCCAGCAGTTACGGTTTTAGCGGGAGAGTCTACGAGCAGTACTTC.

This chain connects TRBV6-5 to TRBJ1-4; 9 nucleotides agree with TRBD1. Trimming took 6 bases from V and 10 from J; bases not matched to a gene: 9. In germline, CDR1 is MNHEY, CDR2 SVGAGI. The CDR3 sequence is 14 residues long. CDR3 sequence reads: CASRGPGQGGKLFF. CDR3 bases: TGTGCCAGCAGAGGACCGGGACAGGGCGGAAAACTGTTTTTT.